The 25 T cell receptor beta chains given below trace back to one sample, sequenced in a study of CD8 T cells in Susac syndrome. Random hexamers primed reverse transcription of about 0.5 to 1 ug RNA. TCRdb passed the immunoSEQ multiplex PCR reads through MiXCR, listing each CDR3 protein once. The data show about 180,000 distinct CDR3 sequences, 95% seen once. Sequenced sample: CD4+ T cells from PBMCs. The receptors here all came from a human donor with multiple sclerosis.

Comment on this clonotype: Germline and junction disagree at one end, which may indicate a read error. The J gene is TRBJ1-6, the V gene TRBV28; the D is unclear. This CDR3 comprises 10 residues. From germline, CDR1 is MDHEN and CDR2 SYDVKM. Here the CDR3 DNA reads TGTGCCAGCATGGGAAGGATCCTCGTCTTT. Protein: CASMGRILVF. Full variable domain (rest looked up from reference TRBV28 and TRBJ1-6): DVKVTQSSRYLVKRTGEKVFLECVQDMDHENMFWYRQDPGLGLRLIYFSYDVKMKEKGDIPEGYSVSREKKERFSLILESASTNQTSMYLCASMGRILVFGNGTRLTVT.

The chain employs TRBV5-1 and TRBJ2-2; D tentatively reads TRBD1 or TRBD2 (6 bases each). In germline, CDR1 is SGHRS, CDR2 YFSETQ. CDR3 length: 15 residues. The ends were cut back, 5 bases at V and 1 base at J, with 12 bases in the middle. For the CDR3, the DNA is TGCGCCAGCAGTTCCGGAGGGGGGAACACCGGGGAGCTGTTTTTT. Protein: CASSSGGGNTGELFF. Filled out from reference TRBV5-1 and TRBJ2-2, the complete variable domain reads KAGVTQTPRYLIKTRGQQVTLSCSPISGHRSVSWYQQTPGQGLQFLFEYFSETQRNKGNFPGRFSGRQFSNSRSEMNVSTLELGDSALYLCASSSGGGNTGELFFGEGSRLTVL.

The chain recombines TRBV7-3 with TRBJ2-5; TRBD2 matches at 8 bases. V dropped 5 bases and J dropped 0; count of bases not matched to a gene: 8. The CDR3 is 16 residues long. Germline V gene data show CDR1 as SGHTA and CDR2 as FQGTGA. The CDR3 DNA is TGTGCCAGCAGCGCCAGCGGGGGCGCGTACCAAGAGACCCAGTACTTC. Translation gives CASSASGGAYQETQYF.

The chain is built from TRBV18 and TRBJ2-3; D remains unclear. V was cut by 3 bases and J by 4 bases, with 8 bases left in between. The CDR3 spans 13 residues. In germline, CDR1 is KGHSH, CDR2 LQKENI. CDR3 nucleotide sequence: TGTGCCAGCTCACCTTCAGGTGCAGATACGCAGTATTTT. Translation gives CASSPSGADTQYF.

V gene TRBV6-1 combines with J gene TRBJ2-7, with D maybe TRBD2 (6 bases). Germline lookup yields CDR1 MNHNS and CDR2 SASEGT. The CDR3 is 11 residues long. Deletions cut 8 bases from V and 12 bases from J, with 17 bases between. The chain's CDR3 is CASVTAGRLYF. CDR3 nucleotide sequence: TGTGCCAGCGTCACCGCGGGACGGCTGTACTTC.

The V gene is TRBV5-1, the J gene TRBJ2-2; no reliable D call. The CDR3 sequence is 14 residues long. From germline, CDR1 is SGHRS and CDR2 YFSETQ. Deletions cut 0 bases from V and 7 bases from J, with 10 bases between. CDR3 in amino acids: CASSLEVLSGELFF. The CDR3 nucleotides are TGCGCCAGCAGCTTGGAGGTCCTTAGCGGGGAGCTGTTTTTT.

The genes are TRBV7-3 and TRBJ1-2; D is perhaps TRBD1 (6 bases). Germline loops: CDR1 SGHTA, CDR2 FQGTGA. Trimming took 2 bases from V and 6 from J, leaving 13 bases between them. The CDR3 runs 14 residues. The CDR3 DNA reads TGTGCCAGCAGCTTAGGAAACCCAGGGGATGGCTACACCTTC. Its translation: CASSLGNPGDGYTF.

The chain recombines TRBV28 with TRBJ2-4; D perhaps matches TRBD1 (6 bases). Germline values: CDR1 MDHEN, CDR2 SYDVKM. The CDR3 extends over 19 amino acids. Trimming stripped 6 bases from V and 9 bases from J, with 33 bases between. CDR3 in DNA: TGTGCCAGCAGAATACAGGGATCTAGCCCGTTCTCGCCTTTTGGCATTCAGTACTTC. Its protein is CASRIQGSSPFSPFGIQYF.

This clonotype was observed a few times. The V and J genes are TRBV19 and TRBJ1-2; 10 nucleotides agree with TRBD1. This CDR3 comprises 15 residues. The trim removed 9 bases at V and 5 bases at J, leaving 12 bases unmatched. Germline V gene data show CDR1 as LNHDA and CDR2 as SQIVND (reference sequence). The CDR3 DNA is TGTGCCAGCGTAGATACACCGGGACAGGGGTATGGCTACACCTTC. Translation: CASVDTPGQGYGYTF.

This rearrangement joins TRBV28 to TRBJ1-5; D gene ambiguous. The germline V gene encodes CDR1 MDHEN and CDR2 SYDVKM. Trimming pared 6 bases from V and 9 bases from J, leaving 9 bases between. This CDR3 spans 11 amino acids. DNA of the CDR3: TGTGCCAGCAGCGTCCCGGGGCCCCAGCATTTT. This codes for CASSVPGPQHF.

The chain employs TRBV10-3 and TRBJ1-6, with D maybe TRBD1 (5 bases). The CDR3 length is 14 residues. Deletions cut 6 bases from V and 7 bases from J, with 13 bases between. Germline V gene data show CDR1 as ENHRY and CDR2 as SYGVKD. CDR3 residues: CAISSGGTNSPLHF. CDR3 nucleotide sequence: TGTGCCATCAGCTCCGGAGGGACCAATTCACCCCTCCACTTT.

The genes are TRBV29-1 and TRBJ1-1; 9 bases are shared with TRBD1. This CDR3 is 15 amino acids long. V lost 4 bases to trimming and J lost 2 bases; unmatched junction nucleotides: 8. Germline V gene data show CDR1 as SQVTM and CDR2 as ANQGSEA. CDR3 sequence reads: CSVGDRDLTNTEAFF. In DNA form, the CDR3 reads TGCAGCGTTGGGGACAGGGACCTTACCAACACTGAAGCTTTCTTT. The full variable domain, in which reference TRBV29-1 and TRBJ1-1 provide the parts outside the CDR3, is SAVISQKPSRDICQRGTSLTIQCQVDSQVTMMFWYRQQPGQSLTLIATANQGSEATYESGFVIDKFPISRPNLTFSTLTVSNMSPEDSSIYLCSVGDRDLTNTEAFFGQGTRLTVV.

V and J are TRBV20-1 and TRBJ2-1, with 12 positions matching TRBD2. J lost 6 bases, V lost 6 bases, and 9 bases had no gene match. CDR3 length equals 15 residues. Germline lookup yields CDR1 DFQATT and CDR2 SNEGSKA (reference sequence). CDR3 protein: CSATSGGPLRNEQFF. The CDR3, as DNA: TGCAGTGCCACTAGCGGGGGGCCGTTACGCAATGAGCAGTTCTTC.

V usage is TRBV4-2 and J usage is TRBJ1-2; D is unresolved. This CDR3 is 14 amino acids long. CDR1 is LGHNA and CDR2 is YNFKEQ in the germline V gene. V lost 1 base and J lost 4, with 10 bases in between. The DNA of the CDR3 is TGTGCCAGCAGCCAAGTAAGCAGCCCCTATGGCTACACCTTC. This translates into CASSQVSSPYGYTF.

This rearrangement joins TRBV3-1 to TRBJ2-5; D unresolved. Deletions cut 1 base from V and 7 bases from J, with 10 bases between. This CDR3 comprises 13 residues. CDR1 LGHDT and CDR2 YNNKEL come from the germline V gene (reference sequence). The CDR3 loop is CASSQVPLRTQYF. The CDR3 bases are TGTGCCAGCAGCCAAGTCCCCTTGCGGACCCAGTACTTC.

V and J are TRBV3-1 and TRBJ2-2, with D possibly being TRBD1 (5 bases). Per germline, CDR1 LGHDT and CDR2 YNNKEL (reference sequence). V shed 8 bases and J shed 7 bases, with 11 bases lying between them. The CDR3 sequence is 12 residues long. CDR3 nucleotides: TGTGCCAGCGCCCTCCAGGGCGGGGAGCTGTTTTTT. The encoded protein is CASALQGGELFF. Complete variable domain (other parts from reference TRBV3-1 and TRBJ2-2): DTAVSQTPKYLVTQMGNDKSIKCEQNLGHDTMYWYKQDSKKFLKIMFSYNNKELIINETVPNRFSPKSPDKAHLNLHINSLELGDSAVYFCASALQGGELFFGEGSRLTVL.

The genes are TRBV20-1 and TRBJ1-1; TRBD1 matches at 7 bases. The CDR3 length is 13 residues. J was trimmed by 1 base and V by 3 bases; bases with no gene match: 2. Germline V gene data show CDR1 as DFQATT and CDR2 as SNEGSKA (reference sequence). The CDR3 nucleotides are TGCAGTGCTAGGACAGGGCCGAACACTGAAGCTTTCTTT. Protein sequence: CSARTGPNTEAFF.

The gene calls are TRBV20-1 and TRBJ1-1; 9 bases align to TRBD1. The ends lost 6 bases at V and 11 bases at J; junction bases unmatched: 13. The length of the CDR3 is 13 residues. Germline V lookup: CDR1 DFQATT, CDR2 SNEGSKA (reference sequence). DNA for the CDR3: TGCAGTGCAGGACAGGGGCGCTTATTAAGGGCTTTCTTT. Its translation is CSAGQGRLLRAFF.

The chain uses TRBV20-1 and TRBJ1-4, with D unresolved. V lost 5 bases and J lost 7, with 17 bases in between. CDR3 length: 14 amino acids. CDR1 is DFQATT, CDR2 SNEGSKA, per germline (reference sequence). CDR3 region: CSARSKARPEKLFF. CDR3 nucleotide sequence: TGCAGTGCTCGATCCAAGGCCAGGCCTGAAAAACTGTTTTTT.

The chain combines TRBV19 with TRBJ1-4; maybe TRBD1 (5 bases). The germline V and J ends were trimmed by 3 bases and 5 bases, with 13 bases remaining between them. The CDR3 covers 15 residues. Germline CDR1 reads LNHDA; CDR2 reads SQIVND (reference sequence). CDR3 bases: TGTGCCAGTAGTATGATGAACAGGAAGAATGAAAAACTGTTTTTT. Its protein product is CASSMMNRKNEKLFF.

The gene calls are TRBV30 and TRBJ2-7; no definite D call. V was pared by 2 bases and J by 4 bases, with 6 bases between. Germline CDR1 and CDR2: GTSNPN and SVGIG (reference sequence). This CDR3 has 11 amino acids. CDR3 bases: TGTGCCTGGAGTACAGAATACGAGCAGTACTTC. Amino acid sequence: CAWSTEYEQYF.

The chain couples TRBV30 to TRBJ2-1; D not certain. V was trimmed by 2 bases and J by 0 bases, leaving 5 bases between them. The CDR3 sequence is 13 residues long. Germline values: CDR1 GTSNPN, CDR2 SVGIG (reference sequence). The DNA for the CDR3 is TGTGCCTGGAGTCCGGGCTCCTACAATGAGCAGTTCTTC. Translating it yields CAWSPGSYNEQFF.

The J gene is TRBJ1-2, the V gene TRBV4-2; D is unresolved. The CDR3 is 11 residues long. With 0 bases removed from V and 6 bases from J, the gap between germline ends came to 2 bases. Per the germline V gene, CDR1 is LGHNA and CDR2 is YNFKEQ. The CDR3 spells CASSQDHGYTF. In DNA, the CDR3 is TGTGCCAGCAGCCAAGATCATGGCTACACCTTC.

The chain couples TRBV11-1 to TRBJ2-3, with D hard to call. V lost 7 bases and J lost 0, with 2 bases in between. This CDR3 contains 11 residues. Germline values: CDR1 SGHAT, CDR2 FQDESV (reference sequence). CDR3: CASKSTDTQYF. The CDR3 DNA reads as TGTGCCAGCAAGAGCACAGATACGCAGTATTTT.

The CDR3 bases are TGTGCCAGCAGCTTCAGGGGGCCTTACACTGAAGCTTTCTTT. Encoded protein: CASSFRGPYTEAFF. The chain is built from TRBV7-2 and TRBJ1-1; 8 bases align to TRBD1. CDR1 and CDR2 (germline): SGHTA, FQGNSA. Trimming took 3 bases from V and 3 from J; bases not matched to a gene: 3. The CDR3 totals 14 residues.